The present T cell receptor beta chain was sequenced within a study of CD8 T cells in ankylosing spondylitis. Study-level points and caveats: Earlier literature documents some of the motif variants in reactive arthritis synovial fluid and blood. Disease-linked clones reportedly showed significant enrichment in matched ankylosing spondylitis synovial fluid. There was a TCR beta motif, made of fewer than 10 highly homologous variants, that appeared characteristic of ankylosing spondylitis blood.

With regard to this clonotype: What it binds is unknown. The junction departs from the called germline gene at one end, perhaps through a read error.

Germline V gene sequence: CDR1 SGHRS, CDR2 YFSETQ. The CDR3 covers 13 residues. Library preparation for TCR beta used quantitative 5'-RACE with molecular barcodes. TCRdb ran MiXCR on the 5' RACE reads and lists one entry per CDR3 protein. This table has approximately 130,000 distinct CDR3 sequences, approximately 10% appearing once. The specimen was blood, either unsorted or a sorted T cell fraction (not recorded which). The clonotype comes from a female donor with ankylosing spondylitis or in good health (not recorded which). This chain joins TRBV5-1 and TRBJ1-2, with 8 bases identical to TRBD1. The CDR3 spells CANSSTGDHGDTF. The DNA for the CDR3 is TGCGCCAACAGTTCGACAGGGGACCATGGCGACACCTTC.